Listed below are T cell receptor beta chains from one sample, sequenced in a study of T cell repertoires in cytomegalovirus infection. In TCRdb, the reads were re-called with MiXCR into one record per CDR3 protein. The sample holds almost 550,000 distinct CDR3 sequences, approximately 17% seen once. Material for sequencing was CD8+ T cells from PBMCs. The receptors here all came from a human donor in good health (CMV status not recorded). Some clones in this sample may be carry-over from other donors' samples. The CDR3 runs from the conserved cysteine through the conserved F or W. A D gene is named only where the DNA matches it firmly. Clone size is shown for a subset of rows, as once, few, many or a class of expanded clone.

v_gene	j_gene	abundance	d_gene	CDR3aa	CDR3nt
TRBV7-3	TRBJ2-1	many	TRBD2	CASSSLTSGRINEQFF	TGTGCCAGCAGCTCCCTAACTAGCGGGAGAATCAATGAGCAGTTCTTC
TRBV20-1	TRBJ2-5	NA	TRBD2	CSALLAGGRETQYF	TGCAGTGCCTTACTAGCGGGAGGGCGAGAGACCCAGTACTTC
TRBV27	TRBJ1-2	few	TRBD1	CASSSPGGTGTGYTF	TGTGCCAGCAGTTCCCCCGGCGGGACAGGGACTGGCTACACCTTC
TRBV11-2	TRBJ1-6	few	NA	CASSLGAPSSYNSPLHF	TGTGCCAGCAGCTTAGGAGCGCCGAGCTCCTATAATTCACCCCTCCACTTT
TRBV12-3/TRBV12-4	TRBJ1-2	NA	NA	CASSTGRPYGYTF	TGTGCCAGCAGCACAGGGCGCCCTTATGGCTACACCTTC
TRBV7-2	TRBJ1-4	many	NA	CASSLVGASEGEKLFF	TGTGCCAGCAGCTTAGTAGGGGCGTCTGAGGGGGAAAAACTGTTTTTT
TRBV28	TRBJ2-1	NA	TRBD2	CASSLSGRTGGPHNEQFF	TGTGCCAGCAGTTTATCGGGCAGAACGGGAGGACCCCACAATGAGCAGTTCTTC
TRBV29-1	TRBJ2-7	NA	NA	CSVDSGAPSYEQYF	TGCAGCGTTGATTCAGGGGCCCCCTCCTACGAGCAGTACTTC
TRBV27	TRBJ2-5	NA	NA	CASSLSVGQETQYF	TGTGCCAGCAGTTTAAGTGTAGGCCAAGAGACCCAGTACTTC
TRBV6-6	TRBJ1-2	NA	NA	CASLAITLYGYTF	TGTGCCAGCCTCGCGATCACCTTATATGGCTACACCTTC
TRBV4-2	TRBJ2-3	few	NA	CASSQRLTDTQYF	TGTGCCAGCAGCCAACGGCTCACAGATACGCAGTATTTT
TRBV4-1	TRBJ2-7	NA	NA	CASSQDYSAKVRYEQYF	TGCGCCAGCAGCCAAGATTATTCGGCGAAGGTTAGGTACGAGCAGTACTTC
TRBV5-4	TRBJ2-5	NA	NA	CASKKNGELQETQYF	TGTGCCAGCAAGAAGAATGGAGAATTACAAGAGACCCAGTACTTC
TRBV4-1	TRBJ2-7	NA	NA	CASSQVGGVIGTGSYEQYF	TGCGCCAGCAGCCAAGTGGGCGGGGTAATCGGGACGGGCTCCTACGAGCAGTACTTC
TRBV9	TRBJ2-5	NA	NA	CASSGEQGVEETQYF	TGTGCCAGCAGCGGTGAACAGGGTGTCGAAGAGACCCAGTACTTC
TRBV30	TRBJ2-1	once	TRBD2	CAWNPLSSGKEHEQFF	TGTGCCTGGAATCCATTAAGTAGCGGGAAGGAGCATGAGCAGTTCTTC